This record covers a single T cell receptor beta chain. Its antigen is unknown. The sample comes from a study of T cell responses to AZD1222 COVID-19 vaccine. The repertoire was sequenced with immunoSEQ multiplex PCR; TCRdb's copy has only in-frame clones and lacks some. The table records 130,000 or so clones, approximately 85% of them present only once. Germline V lookup: CDR1 MNHEY, CDR2 SVGAGI. Germline trimming cut 6 bases from V and 6 bases from J; bases unmatched to any gene: 10. The CDR3 has 15 amino acids. Study results and limitations: Only five or six individuals given AZD1222 were seropositive at baseline. Elevations in Spike-specific TCR breadth and depth followed administration of two AZD1222 doses. Nearly half of the spike-specific TCRs reportedly recognize variant regions that carry no mutations. The span of vaccine-associated CD4 TCRs extended across spike, with dominance at 160-218 and 743-854.

This sequence joins TRBV6-5 and TRBJ1-3, with 8 bases fitting TRBD1. This receptor was identified in an adult in good health. Sequencing used peripheral blood, obtained on day 0 of AZD1222 vaccination. The CDR3 DNA sequence: TGTGCCAGCAGGCCCCTGACAGGGGTAGTAAACACCATATATTTT. This translates into CASRPLTGVVNTIYF.